This T cell receptor (beta chain) was profiled in a study of Tregs in tolerant kidney transplant recipients. Unstimulated regulatory T cells (CD4+CD25+CD127-), CD4+CD25- non-regulatory cells, CD4 and CD8 cells were FACS-sorted from thawed PBMCs. Study outcomes and limitations: Biological reproducibility was not directly addressed in this study. Activated donor B cell expansion appeared to reveal the most relevant donor-specific TCRbeta repertoire. Nucleotide sequences could not be compared across some patients' samples due to primer changes.

Germline V gene data show CDR1 as SGHNT and CDR2 as YENEEA. This CDR3 is built from 13 residues. The V and J ends lost 5 bases and 5 bases respectively, with 12 bases between them. On this clone itself: Its antigen is unidentified.

Repertoires were generated with immunoSEQ multiplex PCR, while TCRdb's copy carries only in-frame clones and drops some. The sample contains 62,000 or so clones, under 98% of which appear only once. The sequence was collected from a human donor who received a combined kidney and bone marrow transplant. This sample comprised Tregs from blood, obtained before the transplant. The genes are TRBV11-3 and TRBJ1-2; weak D call: TRBD1 (6 bases). Here the CDR3 reads CASSAGTFYGYTF. The CDR3 DNA reads TGTGCCAGCAGCGCAGGGACATTTTATGGCTACACCTTC.